Following are 5 T cell receptor beta chains from one sample sequenced in a study of shared clonotypes between healthy human individuals. The table came from immunoSEQ multiplex PCR; TCRdb's copy has only in-frame clones and leaves some out. The repertoire consists of about 610,000 clones, with approximately 97% occurring once and the leading ten covering 0.055% to 0.07%. Specimen: naive CD4+ T cells sorted from blood. Subset: CD45RA+ positively selected. Every receptor here comes from a woman aged 25 to 45 in good health.

The chain is built from TRBV6-5 and TRBJ1-5; maybe TRBD1 (5 bases). The V end lost 6 bases, the J end lost 3 bases, and 12 bases lay between the germline ends. Germline V gives CDR1 MNHEY, CDR2 SVGAGI. The CDR3 has 14 residues. The CDR3, as DNA: TGTGCCAGCAGCCGTGAGGGGAACAATCAGCCCCAGCATTTT. It specifies CASSREGNNQPQHF.

J is TRBJ1-4 and V is TRBV6-5; 10 nucleotides agree with TRBD1. The CDR3 consists of 13 residues. The V and J ends lost 4 bases and 13 bases, in that order; junction bases with no gene match: 6. Germline V gives CDR1 MNHEY, CDR2 SVGAGI. The CDR3 DNA sequence: TGTGCCAGCAGTTCCGGACAGGGGGGGAGACTGTTTTTT. It translates to CASSSGQGGRLFF.

The rearrangement links TRBV6-1 to TRBJ2-2; D perhaps matches TRBD1 (6 bases). V lost 3 bases to trimming and J lost 1 base, with 9 bases between them. CDR1 is MNHNS, CDR2 SASEGT, per germline. This CDR3 contains 15 residues. The CDR3 protein is CASSDTGMNTGELFF. The DNA for the CDR3 is TGTGCCAGCAGTGACACAGGGATGAACACCGGGGAGCTGTTTTTT.

V gene TRBV11-2 combines with J gene TRBJ2-3; D ambiguous. Germline CDR1 is SGHAT and CDR2 is FQNNGV. The CDR3 length is 16 residues. V lost 1 base to trimming and J lost 0 bases, with 11 bases between them. This CDR3 is CASSLGASASTDTQYF. The CDR3 nucleotides read TGTGCCAGCAGCTTAGGCGCGTCAGCAAGCACAGATACGCAGTATTTT.

The V call is TRBV7-4, the J call TRBJ2-3; TRBD2 aligns across 15 bases. CDR3 length: 17 amino acids. CDR1 is SGHVT and CDR2 is SQSDAQ in the germline V gene. Trimming took 5 bases from V and 5 from J; bases not matched to a gene: 8. DNA for the CDR3: TGTGCCAGCAGCGAGGGACTAGCGGGAGGAAAGGTAGATACGCAGTATTTT. This translates into CASSEGLAGGKVDTQYF.